One T cell receptor (beta chain) is described in this entry. Resolution of symptoms, clearance, or two negative PCRs was present in recovered Cohort 3 donors. Per the study methods: Counts of nucleated cells, estimated from reference gene primer amplification, were obtained. Sequencing was performed with immunoSEQ multiplex PCR; in TCRdb, only in-frame clones are kept and a portion is missing. V, J and clone size derive from that table, while D and trimming were established from the DNA sequence. The table records about 270,000 clones, approximately 86% of them present only once. This sample is drawn from a study of blood T cell repertoires in COVID-19. Across the study: The samples span acute and convalescent COVID-19 from the United States, Italy and Spain.

The V gene's germline CDR1 is SGHVS and CDR2 FNYEAQ. This CDR3 contains 19 residues. Trimming removed 4 bases from V and 2 bases from J; junction bases left unmatched: 15. Source material: PBMCs or T cells enriched from blood (not recorded which). The rearrangement joins TRBV7-6 to TRBJ1-5, with TRBD1 matching 9 bases. The TCR comes from a woman aged 18-29 years who had recovered from COVID-19. Here the CDR3 DNA reads TGTGCCAGCAGCTGGGCTGGGACAGGGAAAATTGACGGCAATCAGCCCCAGCATTTT. Amino acids: CASSWAGTGKIDGNQPQHF.